The sequence of this T cell receptor beta chain was determined in a study of blood T cell repertoires in COVID-19. Study overall: Donors in the United States, Italy and Spain gave samples during acute or convalescent COVID-19. PBMCs, B-cell-depleted T cells, or T cells provided the cDNA or gDNA that made up the material.

The CDR3 is 14 amino acids. The germline V and J ends were trimmed by 0 bases and 1 base, with 6 bases remaining between them. Germline CDR1 is MNHEY and CDR2 is SVGAGI. In the authors' methods: Reference gene primer amplification gave estimated nucleated cell counts. Assay: immunoSEQ multiplex PCR; the TCRdb copy retains only in-frame clones and omits some. V, J and clone size were drawn from that table, and D and trimming were deduced from the DNA. Of 210,000 or so clones listed, 84% are singletons. Sequenced input: peripheral blood. The sequence was obtained from a woman aged 80 or over with active or convalescent COVID-19. This chain links TRBV6-5 with TRBJ1-2, with unresolved D. CDR3 sequence reads: CASSYSASNYGYTF. CDR3 nucleotides: TGTGCCAGCAGTTACTCGGCCAGTAACTATGGCTACACCTTC.